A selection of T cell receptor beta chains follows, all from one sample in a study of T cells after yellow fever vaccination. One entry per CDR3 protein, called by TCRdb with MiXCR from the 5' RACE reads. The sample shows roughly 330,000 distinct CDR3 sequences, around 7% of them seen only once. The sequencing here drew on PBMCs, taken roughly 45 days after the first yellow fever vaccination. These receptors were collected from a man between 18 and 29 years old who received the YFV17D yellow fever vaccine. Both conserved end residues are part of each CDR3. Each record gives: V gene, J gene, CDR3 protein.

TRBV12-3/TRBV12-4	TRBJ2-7	CASSTGLSSYEQYF
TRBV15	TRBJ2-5	CATSRDRAETQYF
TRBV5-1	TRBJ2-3	CASSLEGLADTQYF
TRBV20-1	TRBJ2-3	CSARGRGAGFNTQYF
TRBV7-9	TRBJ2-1	CASNLGASGGSEQFF
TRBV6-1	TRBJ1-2	CASSEAWYGYTF
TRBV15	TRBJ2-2	CATSRAEFGELFF
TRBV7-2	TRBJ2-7	CASSLLGGGFDEQYF
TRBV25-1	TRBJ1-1	CASSDRMGQPNTEAFF
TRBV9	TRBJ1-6	CASSPGGNSPLHF
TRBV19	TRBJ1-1	CASSIYTEAFF
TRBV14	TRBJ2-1	CASSRPEGSGVSPYNEQFF
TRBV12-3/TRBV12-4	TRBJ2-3	CASSTGFDPSTDTQYF
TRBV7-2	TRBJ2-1	CASRSPRQGVPYNEQFF
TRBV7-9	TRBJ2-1	CASSSTGGGSSYNEQFF
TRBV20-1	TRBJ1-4	CSASKGADEKLFF
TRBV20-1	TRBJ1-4	CSAGGAGNEKLFF
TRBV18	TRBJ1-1	CASSGDGLNTEAFF
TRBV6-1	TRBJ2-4	CASSPTVIQNIQYF
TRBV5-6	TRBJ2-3	CASNLIPAGGGDTQYF
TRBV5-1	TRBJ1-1	CASSLDTGEAFF
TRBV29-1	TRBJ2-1	CSVVAGYNEQFF
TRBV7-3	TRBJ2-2	CASSLRGGSNTGELFF
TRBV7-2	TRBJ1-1	CASRSDRDTEAFF
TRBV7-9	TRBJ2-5	CASSSLLGLQETQYF
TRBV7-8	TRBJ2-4	CASSPTDRGTSIGAKNIQYF
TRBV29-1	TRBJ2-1	CSVDLGGFNEQFF
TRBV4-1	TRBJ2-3	CASSQDHGGTDTQYF
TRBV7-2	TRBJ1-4	CASSRESGEKLFF
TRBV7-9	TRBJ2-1	CASSISYNEQFF
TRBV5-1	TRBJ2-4	CASSLEGAKNIQYF
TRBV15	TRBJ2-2	CATSNPVRELFF
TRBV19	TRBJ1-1	CPSSTLYRGRETEAFF
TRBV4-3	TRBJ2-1	CASSQNALGLEQFF
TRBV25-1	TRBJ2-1	CASSEWSSEQFF
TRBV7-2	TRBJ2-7	CASSLQSYEQYF
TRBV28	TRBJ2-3	CASSLAGGTLGDTQYF
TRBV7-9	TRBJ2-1	CASSPDFEQFF
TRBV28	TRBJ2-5	CASSHRTGGWVETQYF
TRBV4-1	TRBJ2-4	CASSQEPSSVDIQYF
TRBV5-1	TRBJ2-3	CASSYTSGGSTDTQYF
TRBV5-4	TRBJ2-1	CASSLGSGTYNEQFF
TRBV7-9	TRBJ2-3	CASSPTLAGGTDTQYF
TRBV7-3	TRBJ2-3	CASSPPGNVNTQYF
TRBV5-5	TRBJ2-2	CASSFQPAGSGELFF
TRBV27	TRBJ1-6	CASRRTGNNSPLHF
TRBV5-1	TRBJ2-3	CASSLGTSGGHTDTQYF
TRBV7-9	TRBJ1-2	CASSPTTGTGLTF
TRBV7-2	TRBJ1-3	CASSLKQRNTIYF
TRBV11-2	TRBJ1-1	CASSLSRGAEAFF
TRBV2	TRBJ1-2	CASGGDLHGYTF
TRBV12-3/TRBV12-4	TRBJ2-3	CASSLAGYTQYF
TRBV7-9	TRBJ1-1	CASSHRDTEAFF